The 25 T cell receptor beta chains below come from one sample, sequenced in a study of cytomegalovirus exposure and HLA in healthy donors. It was with 60 Vbeta and 13 Jbeta primers that the PCR ran. The table came from immunoSEQ multiplex PCR; TCRdb's copy has only in-frame clones and leaves some out. Altogether some 190,000 clones are present, more than 65% being singletons, with the ten largest covering 2% to 2.5%. Sequenced input: PBMCs. The receptors stem from a woman aged 30 to 39 in good health and CMV-seropositive.

J is TRBJ1-1 and V is TRBV7-3, with D possibly matching TRBD1 (5 bases). The CDR3 totals 14 residues. From germline, CDR1 is SGHTA and CDR2 FQGTGA. The germline V and J ends were trimmed by 3 bases and 0 bases, with 8 bases remaining between them. The DNA of the CDR3 is TGTGCCAGCAGCTTGGACAACTTGAACACTGAAGCTTTCTTT. This codes for CASSLDNLNTEAFF.

This clone occurred once. The rearrangement links TRBV5-1 to TRBJ2-5, with D hard to call. Trimming cost V 0 bases and J 3 bases, with 6 bases left between them. Germline V CDR1 and CDR2: SGHRS, YFSETQ. The CDR3 is 13 residues long. CDR3 loop: CASSLVTEETQYF. CDR3 coding DNA: TGCGCCAGCAGCTTGGTTACAGAAGAGACCCAGTACTTC.

CDR3 residues: CASSSRSEQYF. As DNA, the CDR3 is TGTGCCAGCAGCTCCCGGAGCGAGCAGTACTTC. This rearrangement joins TRBV11-2 to TRBJ2-7; unclear D gene. V was pared by 4 bases and J by 6 bases, with 7 bases between. CDR1 and CDR2 (germline): SGHAT, FQNNGV. The CDR3 sequence is 11 residues long.

The chain is built from TRBV6-5 and TRBJ2-2, with 7 nucleotides matching TRBD1. J lost 5 bases, V lost 7 bases, and 4 bases had no gene match. The CDR3 has 13 residues. Germline V gives CDR1 MNHEY, CDR2 SVGAGI. The CDR3 reads CASMRGRTGELFF. CDR3 bases: TGTGCCAGCATGAGGGGGCGAACCGGGGAGCTGTTTTTT.

The chain is built from TRBV30 and TRBJ1-2; D perhaps matches TRBD1 (5 bases). The V end was cut by 1 base, the J end by 5 bases, with 8 bases between. CDR1 is GTSNPN and CDR2 is SVGIG in the germline V gene (reference sequence). The CDR3 is 12 amino acids. The CDR3 DNA reads TGTGCCTGGAGTGAGGGGAGGTATGGCTACACCTTC. This sequence encodes CAWSEGRYGYTF.

The rearrangement joins TRBV28 to TRBJ2-3; D might be TRBD2 (6 bases). Germline V lookup: CDR1 MDHEN, CDR2 SYDVKM. The V and J ends lost 8 bases and 3 bases respectively, with 12 bases between them. This CDR3 comprises 13 residues. CDR3 nucleotides: TGTGCCAGCTGGGGGGTGCGGACAGATACGCAGTATTTT. It yields the protein CASWGVRTDTQYF.

The genes are TRBV30 and TRBJ1-2; TRBD1 aligns across 11 bases. V shed 5 bases and J 6 bases; nucleotides not matched to a gene: 14. This CDR3 comprises 16 residues. The germline CDR1 and CDR2 sequences are GTSNPN and SVGIG (reference sequence). The CDR3 loop is CAWCRWPGQGADGYTF. The CDR3 nucleotides are TGTGCCTGGTGCCGATGGCCTGGACAGGGGGCTGATGGCTACACCTTC.

The chain's CDR3 is CASSLGRRGGTQYF. As DNA, the CDR3 is TGCGCCAGCAGCTTGGGGCGGCGGGGAGGGACCCAGTACTTC. The gene calls are TRBV5-1 and TRBJ2-5; maybe TRBD2 (6 bases). CDR3 size: 14 residues. Germline values: CDR1 SGHRS, CDR2 YFSETQ. Trimming removed 0 bases from V and 7 bases from J, with 13 bases in between.

This chain links TRBV6-5 with TRBJ2-3; 9 bases fit TRBD1. The CDR3 has 15 amino acids. Germline assignment: CDR1 MNHEY and CDR2 SVGAGI. V lost 5 bases to trimming and J lost 3 bases; unmatched junction nucleotides: 6. The DNA of the CDR3 is TGTGCCAGCAGTGCCCGGGACAGGGTAACAGATACGCAGTATTTT. Its translation is CASSARDRVTDTQYF.

The chain uses TRBV15 and TRBJ2-3; the match to TRBD1 covers 9 bases. The J segment lost 3 bases and the V segment lost 4 bases, leaving 5 bases of the junction unmatched. Germline CDR1 is LNHNV and CDR2 is YYDKDF (reference sequence). There are 15 residues in the CDR3. CDR3 sequence reads: CATSTTGGRTDTQYF. The DNA for the CDR3 is TGTGCCACCAGCACTACAGGGGGCCGGACAGATACGCAGTATTTT. The full variable domain, with the rest looked up from reference TRBV15 and TRBJ2-3, is DAMVIQNPRYQVTQFGKPVTLSCSQTLNHNVMYWYQQKSSQAPKLLFHYYDKDFNNEADTPDNFQSRRPNTSFCFLDIRSPGLGDTAMYLCATSTTGGRTDTQYFGPGTRLTVL.

The gene calls are TRBV5-6 and TRBJ2-3, with 11 positions matching TRBD2. CDR3 length: 17 residues. The V gene end was trimmed by 4 bases and the J gene end by 2 bases; junction bases not matched to a gene: 9. CDR1 and CDR2 from the germline V gene are SGHDT and YYEEEE. This CDR3 reads CASSGLAGGQDTDTQYF. CDR3 sequence (DNA): TGTGCCAGCAGCGGGCTAGCGGGGGGCCAGGACACAGATACGCAGTATTTT.

This clone was recorded only once. The chain employs TRBV18 and TRBJ1-2, with TRBD1 identical over 7 bases. This CDR3 comprises 16 residues. J lost 2 bases, V lost 3 bases, and 9 bases had no gene match. CDR1 is KGHSH and CDR2 is LQKENI in the germline V gene. CDR3 bases: TGTGCCAGCTCACCGTCGGGGGCAGGGGGGAACTATGGCTACACCTTC. As protein: CASSPSGAGGNYGYTF. The full variable domain, with the rest looked up from reference TRBV18 and TRBJ1-2, is NAGVMQNPRHLVRRRGQEARLRCSPMKGHSHVYWYRQLPEEGLKFMVYLQKENIIDESGMPKERFSAEFPKEGPSILRIQQVVRGDSAAYFCASSPSGAGGNYGYTFGSGTRLTVV.

This chain joins TRBV4-1 and TRBJ2-6, with D unclear. The CDR3 has 17 amino acids. The ends were cut back, 2 bases at V and 0 bases at J, with 11 bases in the middle. CDR1 MGHRA and CDR2 YSYEKL come from the germline V gene. The CDR3 is CASSQLQLPSGANVLTF. The CDR3, as DNA: TGCGCCAGCAGCCAATTACAGCTCCCCTCTGGGGCCAACGTCCTGACTTTC.

This chain joins TRBV6-5 and TRBJ2-5; D not resolved. V gave up 7 bases and J gave up 7 bases, with 16 bases separating them. This CDR3 region has 13 residues. Germline CDR1 is MNHEY and CDR2 is SVGAGI. The CDR3 coding sequence is TGTGCCAGCAAGCGTGGTCGGGTTGGGACCCAGTACTTC. Its protein is CASKRGRVGTQYF.

This clone has only a few counts. V and J are TRBV7-2 and TRBJ2-3; 12 bases line up with TRBD2. Trimming removed 3 bases from V and 0 bases from J; junction bases left unmatched: 1. The CDR3 covers 16 residues. Germline CDR1 SGHTA, CDR2 FQGNSA. The CDR3 protein is CASSFLAGGSTDTQYF. In DNA, the CDR3 is TGTGCCAGCAGCTTTCTAGCGGGGGGGAGCACAGATACGCAGTATTTT. The full variable domain, in which reference TRBV7-2 and TRBJ2-3 provide the parts outside the CDR3, is GAGVSQSPSNKVTEKGKDVELRCDPISGHTALYWYRQSLGQGLEFLIYFQGNSAPDKSGLPSDRFSAERTGGSVSTLTIQRTQQEDSAVYLCASSFLAGGSTDTQYFGPGTRLTVL.

The DNA for the CDR3 is TGTGCCAGCAGCCTTTCCCCCGGGGTAGCCGGCTCCTACAATGAGCAGTTCTTC. Translation: CASSLSPGVAGSYNEQFF. J is TRBJ2-1 and V is TRBV11-3, with a possible D match to TRBD2 (5 bases). The V gene lost 5 bases and the J gene lost 0 bases, with 20 bases spanning the gap. CDR1 SGHNT and CDR2 YENEEA come from the germline V gene. This CDR3 has 18 residues.

The chain couples TRBV28 to TRBJ1-4; maybe TRBD1 (6 bases). Germline CDR1 reads MDHEN; CDR2 reads SYDVKM. The V gene lost 4 bases and the J gene lost 6 bases, with 18 bases spanning the gap. This CDR3 contains 16 residues. The CDR3 spells CASSSELRGMYEKLFF. Here the CDR3 DNA reads TGTGCCAGCAGTTCCGAACTGAGGGGGATGTATGAAAAACTGTTTTTT.

The rearrangement joins TRBV7-2 to TRBJ2-7, with 9 nucleotides matching TRBD1. V dropped 5 bases and J dropped 4; count of bases not matched to a gene: 15. Germline V CDR1 and CDR2: SGHTA, FQGNSA. The CDR3 extends over 17 amino acids. The CDR3 region is CASSLLGGGTGKYEQYF. CDR3 DNA sequence: TGTGCCAGCAGCCTACTGGGTGGGGGGACAGGGAAATACGAGCAGTACTTC. Full variable domain (outside the CDR3, taken from reference TRBV7-2 and TRBJ2-7): GAGVSQSPSNKVTEKGKDVELRCDPISGHTALYWYRQSLGQGLEFLIYFQGNSAPDKSGLPSDRFSAERTGGSVSTLTIQRTQQEDSAVYLCASSLLGGGTGKYEQYFGPGTRLTVT.

The rearrangement links TRBV5-1 to TRBJ1-2, with no clear D. V gave up 0 bases and J gave up 4 bases, with 10 bases separating them. Germline V CDR1 and CDR2: SGHRS, YFSETQ. The CDR3 runs 14 residues. Here the CDR3 DNA reads TGCGCCAGCAGCTTGGGTGGCGGTGGCTATGGCTACACCTTC. It encodes CASSLGGGGYGYTF.

The gene calls are TRBV19 and TRBJ2-7; 10 bases are a match to TRBD1. Germline CDR1 is LNHDA and CDR2 is SQIVND (reference sequence). The CDR3 sequence is 15 residues long. V was pared by 1 base and J by 2 bases, with 2 bases of the junction left unmatched. CDR3 DNA sequence: TGTGCCAGTAGTATAGCGACAGGGGGCACCTACGAGCAGTACTTC. Translation: CASSIATGGTYEQYF.

V and J are TRBV2 and TRBJ2-3; possibly TRBD2 for D (5 bases). Looked up from germline, CDR1 is SNHLY and CDR2 is FYNNEI. Trimming shortened V by 6 bases and J by 0 bases, and 13 bases separated the two germline ends. CDR3 length: 15 amino acids. Here the CDR3 reads CASRALGLSTDTQYF. CDR3 sequence (DNA): TGTGCCAGCAGGGCACTAGGACTTAGCACAGATACGCAGTATTTT.

The gene calls are TRBV30 and TRBJ2-7; 7 bases agree with TRBD1. This CDR3 spans 15 amino acids. The V gene's germline CDR1 is GTSNPN and CDR2 SVGIG (reference sequence). V shed 5 bases and J 3 bases; nucleotides not matched to a gene: 13. In nucleotides, the CDR3 is TGTGCCTGGCGCCCTTTACAGGGGAGTCGCTACGAGCAGTACTTC. Its translation is CAWRPLQGSRYEQYF.

V and J are TRBV4-3 and TRBJ1-5; D is unresolved. The V gene lost 1 base and the J gene lost 7 bases, with 8 bases spanning the gap. The CDR3 is 13 amino acids. Germline V CDR1 and CDR2: LGHNA, YSLEER. The CDR3 region is CASSQAERQPQHF. CDR3 sequence (DNA): TGCGCCAGCAGCCAAGCCGAACGGCAGCCCCAGCATTTT.

This clone was seen more than once but under ten times. The chain uses TRBV19 and TRBJ1-2, with D tentatively TRBD1 (6 bases). The CDR3 loop spans 14 amino acids. The V end was cut by 5 bases, the J end by 9 bases, with 19 bases between. Per germline, CDR1 LNHDA and CDR2 SQIVND (reference sequence). The CDR3 loop is CASSPGQYPGRYTF. CDR3 DNA sequence: TGTGCCAGTAGTCCAGGACAGTACCCCGGACGCTACACCTTC.

This chain joins TRBV15 and TRBJ1-1; tentative D call: TRBD1 (6 bases). The V end lost 7 bases, the J end lost 2 bases, and 14 bases lay between the germline ends. Germline assignment: CDR1 LNHNV and CDR2 YYDKDF (reference sequence). This CDR3 has 14 amino acids. CDR3 region: CATTLDSGNTEAFF. The CDR3 nucleotides read TGTGCCACCACCCTGGACAGCGGAAACACTGAAGCTTTCTTT.